This T cell receptor (beta chain) was profiled in a study of T cell responses to AZD1222 COVID-19 vaccine (dated by TCRdb to about 2021). Study-level background: Because spike-specific TCR depth and breadth did not differ between the two schedules, AZD1222 recipients who got a second dose at roughly 4 weeks were pooled with those who got a second dose at roughly 12 weeks. A total of over 230 trial participants underwent TCR sequencing, of whom 200 to 220 received two doses of AZD1222 and about 26 received two doses of the MenACWY control vaccine. Trial participants were enrolled by age into 18-55, 56-69 and 70-plus year subgroups, with approximately 160, 26 and 62 TCR-sequenced participants respectively.

From its cysteine to its phenylalanine, the CDR3 spans 17 amino acids. Kept here is only the CDR3 DNA, which spans 51 bases and is read in frame from base 1. V is clipped by 0 bases and J by 5 bases, and the sequence between their germline boundaries is 16 bases long. Via the germline V gene (reference sequence), CDR1 is MNHEY and CDR2 SMNVEV. Broad study findings and their caveats: A significant rise in spike-specific TCR breadth and depth was observed after two AZD1222 doses relative to day 0 and relative to MenACWY recipients. No day 14 peak-response samples were available, so repertoires were characterized only after the peak T cell response. Participants were mostly white British and included more females than males, and it was suggested by the authors that clonal diversity may have been underestimated. Conclusions about previously exposed vaccinees are limited, since just a handful of AZD1222 recipients were seropositive for SARS-CoV-2 at baseline. The whole spike protein was spanned by vaccine-associated CD4 TCRs, and dominant responses were seen in regions 160-218 and 743-854. The 56-69-year group was small, and its depth increase did not reach significance, likely because of low power. Reportedly, close to half of the unique spike-specific TCRs recognized epitopes lying outside the regions that are mutated in the B.1.351 and B.1.1.7 variants.

The CDR3 regions of human TCRbeta chains were analyzed by immunosequencing. The study's own analysis went as follows. Repertoire TCRs were checked for matches against a reference library of SARS-CoV-2-specific TCRs that had been generated using the MIRA antigen-specificity platform. Breadth meant the fraction of unique TCRs that were SARS-CoV-2-associated, whereas depth meant the fraction of total T cells that were SARS-CoV-2-associated. Using the MIRA data, each spike-specific TCR was assigned both to the spike region to which the TCR was reactive and to a CD4 or CD8 class. Log10-transformed breadth and depth values were compared by one-way ANOVA with Sidak's multiple comparisons tests. The table comes from immuneACCESS by way of TCRdb, which keeps in-frame sequences with V and J called. Part of the clones is missing from these tables; in studies checked, under half for an unresolved V gene and the rest for unknown reasons. V and J calls and clone size are those listed in that table; D and trimming were worked out from the DNA. The sample contains around 130,000 clones, around 91% of them found a single time. The ten largest clones capture about 3% of the sample.

What this sample's time point label stands for: baseline before first vaccination. Vaccinee samples were obtained from the UK trials COV001 and COV002, which included a single-blind randomized controlled phase 2/3 trial of AZD1222 (ChAdOx1 nCoV-19) in healthy adults. For TCRbeta chain sequencing, PBMC samples from trial participants were taken at day 0 and at day 28 after the second dose. About this clone: Which antigen it targets is not known. No base qualities exist here, and no much larger clone lies one base off it.

This specimen consisted of peripheral blood, obtained on day 0 of AZD1222 vaccination. The clonotype originates from an adult in good health. Recombination connected TRBV27 to TRBJ2-2; the D gene assignment is ambiguous. At the DNA level, the sequence is TGTGCCAGCAGTTTATCTTTCACTACCCGCAAAACCGGGGAGCTGTTTTTT. Its translation reads: CASSLSFTTRKTGELFF.